These 5 T cell receptor beta chains share one sample of origin, sequenced in a study of T cell responses to AZD1222 COVID-19 vaccine (dated by TCRdb to the early 2020s). What this sample's time point label stands for: baseline before first vaccination. Library creation used the immunoSEQ multiplex PCR assay. This immuneACCESS table, as held by TCRdb, lists in-frame sequences with V and J called but not all clones. Of the missing ones, under half trace to an unresolved V gene in checked studies; the others have no known cause. The sample table holds 170,000 or so clones, of which 75% to 95% were seen once. The ten top clones hold about 2.6% of the sample. Source: peripheral blood, taken on day 0 of AZD1222 vaccination. These TCRs come from an adult in good health.

The gene calls are TRBV7-2 and TRBJ1-2; 9 bases map to TRBD1. The CDR3 has 14 residues. Germline assignment: CDR1 SGHTA and CDR2 FQGNSA. The J segment lost 8 bases and the V segment lost 5 bases, leaving 9 bases of the junction unmatched. CDR3 amino acids: CASSPDRGAGGYTF. The CDR3 DNA is TGTGCCAGCAGCCCAGACAGGGGGGCGGGGGGCTACACCTTC.

The chain recombines TRBV6-5 with TRBJ2-3, with 8 bases aligning to TRBD2. Trimming cost V 7 bases and J 8 bases; bases outside gene matches: 2. CDR1 is MNHEY and CDR2 is SVGAGI in the germline V gene. The CDR3 sequence is 11 residues long. CDR3 sequence (DNA): TGTGCCAGCACGGCGGGGGGTACGCAGTATTTT. Translated, it gives CASTAGGTQYF.

The chain joins TRBV27 to TRBJ2-2; tentatively, D is TRBD2 (5 bases). CDR3 length: 16 amino acids. From germline, CDR1 is MNHEY and CDR2 SMNVEV (reference sequence). Trimming took 5 bases from V and 7 from J, leaving 20 bases between them. As DNA, the CDR3 is TGTGCCAGCAGTAGGGCAGAACAAAACGGGGTCGGGGAGCTGTTTTTT. This codes for CASSRAEQNGVGELFF.

This sequence joins TRBV6-2 or TRBV6-3 and TRBJ2-2; perhaps TRBD2 as D (5 bases). V was clipped by 3 bases and J by 6 bases, with 11 bases between them. This CDR3 spans 14 amino acids. Germline-derived CDR1 and CDR2 are MNHEY and SVGEGT. The CDR3 region has the DNA TGTGCCAGCAGTTATACTAGTTATCCCGGGGAGCTGTTTTTT. Translating it yields CASSYTSYPGELFF.

This sequence joins TRBV6-2 or TRBV6-3 and TRBJ2-7, with TRBD2 as a possible D gene (6 bases). From germline, CDR1 is MNHEY and CDR2 SVGEGT. V shed 6 bases and J shed 5 bases, with 17 bases lying between them. This CDR3 region has 14 residues. CDR3 protein: CASSPRMGGDEQYF. CDR3 in DNA: TGTGCCAGCAGCCCGCGGATGGGGGGAGACGAGCAGTACTTC.